The present entry profiles one T cell receptor (beta chain) with its context. What it binds is not known. The data derive from a study of vaccination and CD4 T cells after COVID-19. Broader study findings: Spike mono-reactivity was evident in 304 of the 307 vaccine-specific clones derived from convalescent patients.

The Oncomine TCR Beta short-read assay sequenced DNA from cultured CD4+ T cells. TCRdb itself ran the PCR reads through MiXCR, one entry per CDR3 protein. The data show roughly 20,000 distinct CDR3 sequences, around 42% seen once. V lost 5 bases and J 10 bases, leaving 12 bases between the germline ends. The CDR3 sequence is 11 residues long. Germline V lookup: CDR1 DFQATT, CDR2 SNEGSKA (reference sequence). Described time point: late sampling 161 to 241 days after vaccination in a few convalescent patients. The treatment denotes: roughly 10-day PBMC culture with coronavirus spike peptide pools or control peptides (ViraFEST assay).

This TCR was recovered from a human donor who had recovered from COVID-19. The starting material was CD4+ T cells from blood, cultured in vitro, obtained about 7 months after SARS-CoV-2 vaccination. The rearrangement joins TRBV20-1 to TRBJ2-1, with D tentatively TRBD2 (5 bases). The chain's CDR3 is CSAFGRGEQFF. CDR3 nucleotide sequence: TGCAGTGCTTTTGGACGCGGGGAGCAGTTCTTC.